This T cell receptor (beta chain) was captured in a study of tumor-infiltrating lymphocytes in oesophageal squamous cell carcinoma. TCRdb processed the PCR reads anew with MiXCR; each CDR3 protein has one entry. The profile shows 10,000 or so distinct CDR3 sequences, about 64% of them singletons. By frequency in the sample, this clonotype is medium-sized. A much larger clone sits a single nucleotide away, making a read error possible. There are 15 residues in the CDR3. Germline lookup yields CDR1 SGHVS and CDR2 FNYEAQ. V gave up 5 bases and J gave up 11 bases, with 24 bases separating them. The chain employs TRBV7-6 and TRBJ2-5; a weak D match, TRBD2 (5 bases). The clonotype was recovered from a female donor with esophageal squamous cell carcinoma. The sequenced material came from esophageal tumor tissue. Here the CDR3 reads CASSLNEGWLNEQYF. As DNA, the CDR3 is TGTGCCAGCAGCCTAAACGAGGGTTGGTTAAATGAGCAGTACTTC.